This TCR beta chain originates from a study of T cell changes during pregnancy in multiple sclerosis. The V and J ends lost 4 bases and 5 bases, in that order; junction bases with no gene match: 4. CDR3 length: 13 amino acids. Germline CDR1 is GTSNPN and CDR2 is SVGIG (reference sequence). Produced via immunoSEQ multiplex PCR; TCRdb's table is partial and in-frame only. The repertoire holds more than 45,000 clones, 88% seen once, with roughly 1.2% in the top ten. The source of this sequence is a female donor with multiple sclerosis, enrolled in a pregnancy study. The sample was CD4+ T cells from peripheral blood mononuclear cells, taken in the second trimester of pregnancy. The chain recombines TRBV30 with TRBJ2-1; TRBD2 matches 8 bases. CDR3 sequence reads: CAWKTSAHNEQFF. The DNA for the CDR3 is TGTGCCTGGAAGACTAGCGCCCACAATGAGCAGTTCTTC.